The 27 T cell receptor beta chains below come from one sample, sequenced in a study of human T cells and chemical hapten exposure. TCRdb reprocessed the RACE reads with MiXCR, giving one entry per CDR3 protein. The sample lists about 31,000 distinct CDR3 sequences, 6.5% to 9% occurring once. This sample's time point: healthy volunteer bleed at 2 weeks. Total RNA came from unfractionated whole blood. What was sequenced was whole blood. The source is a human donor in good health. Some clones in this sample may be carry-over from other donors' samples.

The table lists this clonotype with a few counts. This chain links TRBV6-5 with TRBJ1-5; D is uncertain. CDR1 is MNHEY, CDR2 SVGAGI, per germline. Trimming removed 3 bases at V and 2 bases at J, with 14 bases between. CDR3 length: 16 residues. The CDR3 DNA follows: TGTGCCAGCAGTTATGCGCCCCCTCAGGGCAATCAGCCCCAGCATTTT. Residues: CASSYAPPQGNQPQHF.

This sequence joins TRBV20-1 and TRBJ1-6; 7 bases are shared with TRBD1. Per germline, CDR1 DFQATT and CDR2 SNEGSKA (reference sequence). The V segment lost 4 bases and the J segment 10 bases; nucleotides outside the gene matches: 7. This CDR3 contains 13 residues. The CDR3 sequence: CSAKDREYSPLHF. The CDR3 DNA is TGCAGTGCTAAAGACAGGGAGTACTCACCCCTCCACTTT.

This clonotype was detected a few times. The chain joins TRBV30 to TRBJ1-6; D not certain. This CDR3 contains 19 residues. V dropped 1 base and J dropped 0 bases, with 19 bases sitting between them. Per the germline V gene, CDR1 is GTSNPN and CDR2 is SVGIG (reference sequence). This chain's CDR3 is CAWSAARRFSSSYNSPLHF. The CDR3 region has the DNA TGTGCCTGGAGTGCCGCCAGAAGATTTTCTAGCTCCTATAATTCACCCCTCCACTTT.

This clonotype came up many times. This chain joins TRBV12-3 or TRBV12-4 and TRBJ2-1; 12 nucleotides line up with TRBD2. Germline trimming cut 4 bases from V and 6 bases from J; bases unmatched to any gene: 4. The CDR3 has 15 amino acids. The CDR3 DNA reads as TGTGCCAGCAGTTGGACTAGCGGGAACTCCAATGAGCAGTTCTTC. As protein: CASSWTSGNSNEQFF.

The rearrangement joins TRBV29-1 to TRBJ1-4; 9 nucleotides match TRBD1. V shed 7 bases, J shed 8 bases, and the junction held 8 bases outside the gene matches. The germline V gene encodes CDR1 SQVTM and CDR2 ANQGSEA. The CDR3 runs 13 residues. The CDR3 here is CSGGGQGGEKLFF. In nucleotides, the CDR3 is TGCAGCGGGGGGGGACAGGGCGGGGAAAAACTGTTTTTT.

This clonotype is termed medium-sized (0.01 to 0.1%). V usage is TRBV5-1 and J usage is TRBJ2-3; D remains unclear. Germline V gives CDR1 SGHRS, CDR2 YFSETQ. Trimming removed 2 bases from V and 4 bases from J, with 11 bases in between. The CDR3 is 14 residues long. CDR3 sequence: CASSLWTPPDTQYF. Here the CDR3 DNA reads TGCGCCAGCAGCTTATGGACCCCTCCAGATACGCAGTATTTT.

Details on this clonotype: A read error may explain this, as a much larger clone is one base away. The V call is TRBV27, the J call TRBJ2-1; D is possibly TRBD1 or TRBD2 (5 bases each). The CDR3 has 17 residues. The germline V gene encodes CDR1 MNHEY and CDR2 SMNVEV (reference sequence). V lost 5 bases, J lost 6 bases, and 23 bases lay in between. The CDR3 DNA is TGTGCCAGCAGTATTACATCAGACAGTGCGGGTGGCAATGAGCAGTTCTTC. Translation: CASSITSDSAGGNEQFF.

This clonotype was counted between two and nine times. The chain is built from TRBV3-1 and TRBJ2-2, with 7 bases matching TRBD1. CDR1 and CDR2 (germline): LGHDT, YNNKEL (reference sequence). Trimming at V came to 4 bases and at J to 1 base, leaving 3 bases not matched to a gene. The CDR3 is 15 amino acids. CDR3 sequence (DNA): TGTGCCAGCAGCCGTTGGGACAGGAACACCGGGGAGCTGTTTTTT. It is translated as CASSRWDRNTGELFF.

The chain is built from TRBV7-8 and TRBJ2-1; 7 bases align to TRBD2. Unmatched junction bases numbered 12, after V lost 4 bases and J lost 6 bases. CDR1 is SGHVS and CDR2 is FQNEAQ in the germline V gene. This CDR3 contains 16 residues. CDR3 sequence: CASSSIMGGSSNEQFF. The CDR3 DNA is TGTGCCAGCAGCTCGATTATGGGGGGGAGTTCCAATGAGCAGTTCTTC.

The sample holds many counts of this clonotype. CDR3 DNA: TGTGCCAGCAGTCGTAGGACTAGCGGGGTGGAGACCCAGTACTTC. This codes for CASSRRTSGVETQYF. The V and J genes are TRBV6-6 and TRBJ2-5; 12 nucleotides match TRBD2. V lost 5 bases and J lost 5; bases outside the gene matches: 6. Germline lookup yields CDR1 MNHNY and CDR2 SVGAGI (reference sequence). The CDR3 consists of 15 residues.

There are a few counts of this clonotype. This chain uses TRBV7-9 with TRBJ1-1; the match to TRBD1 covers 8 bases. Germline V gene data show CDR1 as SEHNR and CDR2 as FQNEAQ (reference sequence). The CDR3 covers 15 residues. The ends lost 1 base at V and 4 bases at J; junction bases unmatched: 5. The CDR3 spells CASSLDRGGGTEAFF. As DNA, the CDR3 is TGTGCCAGCAGCTTAGACAGGGGGGGCGGCACTGAAGCTTTCTTT. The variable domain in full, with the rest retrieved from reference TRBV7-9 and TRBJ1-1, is DTGVSQNPRHKITKRGQNVTFRCDPISEHNRLYWYRQTLGQGPEFLTYFQNEAQLEKSRLLSDRFSAERPKGSFSTLEIQRTEQGDSAMYLCASSLDRGGGTEAFFGQGTRLTVV.

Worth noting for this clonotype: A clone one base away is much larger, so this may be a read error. CDR3 sequence reads: CASNKWEGLYEQYF. The DNA of the CDR3 is TGTGCCAGCAATAAGTGGGAGGGCCTATACGAGCAGTACTTC. The rearrangement joins TRBV28 to TRBJ2-7; 7 bases fit TRBD2. The CDR3 totals 14 residues. V was clipped by 7 bases and J by 4 bases; unmatched bases: 10. From germline, CDR1 is MDHEN and CDR2 SYDVKM.

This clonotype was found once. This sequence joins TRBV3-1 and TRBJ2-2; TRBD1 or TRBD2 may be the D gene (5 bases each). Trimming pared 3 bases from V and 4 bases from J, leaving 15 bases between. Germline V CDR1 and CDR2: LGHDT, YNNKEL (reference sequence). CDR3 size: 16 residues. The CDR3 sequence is CASSHFSGARTGELFF. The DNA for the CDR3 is TGTGCCAGCAGCCATTTCTCCGGGGCTCGCACCGGGGAGCTGTTTTTT.

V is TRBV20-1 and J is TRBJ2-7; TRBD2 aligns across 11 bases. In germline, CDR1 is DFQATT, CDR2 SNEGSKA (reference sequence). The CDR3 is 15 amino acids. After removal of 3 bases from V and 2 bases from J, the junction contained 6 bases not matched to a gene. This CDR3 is CSARASGGRPYEQYF. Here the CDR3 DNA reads TGCAGTGCTAGGGCTAGCGGGGGGCGCCCCTACGAGCAGTACTTC.

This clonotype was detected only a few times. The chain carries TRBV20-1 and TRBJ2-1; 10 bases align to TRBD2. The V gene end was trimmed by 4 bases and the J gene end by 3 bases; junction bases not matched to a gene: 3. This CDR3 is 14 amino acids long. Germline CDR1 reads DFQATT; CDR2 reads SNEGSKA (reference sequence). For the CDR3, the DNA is TGCAGTGCTATAACTAGCGGGAACTACAATGAGCAGTTCTTC. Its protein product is CSAITSGNYNEQFF.

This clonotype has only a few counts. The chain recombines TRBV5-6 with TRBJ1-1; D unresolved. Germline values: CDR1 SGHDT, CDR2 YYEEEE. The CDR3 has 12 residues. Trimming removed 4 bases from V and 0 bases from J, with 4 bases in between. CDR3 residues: CASSRVNTEAFF. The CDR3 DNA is TGTGCCAGCAGCCGCGTGAACACTGAAGCTTTCTTT.

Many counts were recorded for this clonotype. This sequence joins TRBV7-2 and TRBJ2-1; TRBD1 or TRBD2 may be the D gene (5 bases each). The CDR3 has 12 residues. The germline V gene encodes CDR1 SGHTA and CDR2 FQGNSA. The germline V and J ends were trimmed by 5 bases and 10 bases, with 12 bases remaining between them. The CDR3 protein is CASSPGTGEQFF. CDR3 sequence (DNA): TGTGCCAGCAGCCCCGGGACGGGCGAGCAGTTCTTC.

The CDR3 nucleotides are TGTGCCTGGAGTGTTGGGGCAGATACGCAGTATTTT. The encoded protein is CAWSVGADTQYF. The chain couples TRBV30 to TRBJ2-3; D remains unclear. CDR1 is GTSNPN and CDR2 is SVGIG in the germline V gene (reference sequence). The CDR3 extends over 12 amino acids. The V and J ends lost 0 bases and 4 bases respectively, with 5 bases between them.

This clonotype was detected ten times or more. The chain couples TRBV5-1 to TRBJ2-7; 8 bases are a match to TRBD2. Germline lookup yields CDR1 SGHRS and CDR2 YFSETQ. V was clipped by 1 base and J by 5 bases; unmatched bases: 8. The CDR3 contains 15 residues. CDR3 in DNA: TGCGCCAGCAGCTTGTGGACTAGCAATGGCCACGAGCAGTACTTC. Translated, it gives CASSLWTSNGHEQYF. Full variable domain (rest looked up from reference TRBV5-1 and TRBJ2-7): KAGVTQTPRYLIKTRGQQVTLSCSPISGHRSVSWYQQTPGQGLQFLFEYFSETQRNKGNFPGRFSGRQFSNSRSEMNVSTLELGDSALYLCASSLWTSNGHEQYFGPGTRLTVT.

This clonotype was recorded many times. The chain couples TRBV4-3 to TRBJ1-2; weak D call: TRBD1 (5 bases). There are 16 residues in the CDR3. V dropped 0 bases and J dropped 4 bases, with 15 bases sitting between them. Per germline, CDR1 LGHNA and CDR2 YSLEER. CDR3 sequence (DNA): TGCGCCAGCAGCCAAGACGACGGGGCTCCTTTCTATGGCTACACCTTC. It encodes CASSQDDGAPFYGYTF.

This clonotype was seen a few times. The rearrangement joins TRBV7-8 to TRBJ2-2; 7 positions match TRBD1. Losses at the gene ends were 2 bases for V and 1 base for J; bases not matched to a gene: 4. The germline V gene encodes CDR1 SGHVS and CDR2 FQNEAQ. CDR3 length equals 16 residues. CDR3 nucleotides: TGTGCCAGCAGCTTACTGGACAGGCTGAACACCGGGGAGCTGTTTTTT. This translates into CASSLLDRLNTGELFF.

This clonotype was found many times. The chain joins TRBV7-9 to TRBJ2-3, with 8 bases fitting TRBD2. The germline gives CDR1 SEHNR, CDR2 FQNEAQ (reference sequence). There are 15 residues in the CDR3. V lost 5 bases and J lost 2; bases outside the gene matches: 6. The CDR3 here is CASSLSGTPTDTQYF. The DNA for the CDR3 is TGTGCCAGCAGCCTTAGCGGGACCCCCACAGATACGCAGTATTTT.

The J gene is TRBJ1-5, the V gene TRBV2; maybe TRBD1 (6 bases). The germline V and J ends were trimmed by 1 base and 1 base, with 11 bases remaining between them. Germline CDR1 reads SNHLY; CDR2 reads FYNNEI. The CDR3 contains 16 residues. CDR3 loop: CASSEGQALSNQPQHF. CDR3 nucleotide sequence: TGTGCCAGCAGTGAAGGACAGGCCCTAAGCAATCAGCCCCAGCATTTT.

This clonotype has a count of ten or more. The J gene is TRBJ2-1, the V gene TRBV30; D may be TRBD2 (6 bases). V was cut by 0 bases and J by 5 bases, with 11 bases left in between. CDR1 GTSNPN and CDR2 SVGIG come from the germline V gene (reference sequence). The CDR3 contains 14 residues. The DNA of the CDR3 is TGTGCCTGGAGTGTGGCGGGGCTAGACAATGAGCAGTTCTTC. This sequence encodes CAWSVAGLDNEQFF.

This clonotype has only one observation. The CDR3 bases are TGTGCCAGCAGATCACCCACATATCGCAATCAGCCCCAGCATTTT. It specifies CASRSPTYRNQPQHF. V gene TRBV6-2 or TRBV6-3 combines with J gene TRBJ1-5; no firm D call. This CDR3 comprises 15 residues. Germline V gene sequence: CDR1 MNHEY, CDR2 SVGEGT. V was pared by 6 bases and J by 2 bases, with 14 bases between.

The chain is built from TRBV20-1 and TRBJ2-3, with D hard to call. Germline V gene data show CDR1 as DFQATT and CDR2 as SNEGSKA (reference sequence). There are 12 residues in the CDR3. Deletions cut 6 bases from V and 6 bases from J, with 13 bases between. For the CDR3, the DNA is TGCAGTGCGGGCTGGCTCCCCGATACGCAGTATTTT. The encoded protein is CSAGWLPDTQYF.

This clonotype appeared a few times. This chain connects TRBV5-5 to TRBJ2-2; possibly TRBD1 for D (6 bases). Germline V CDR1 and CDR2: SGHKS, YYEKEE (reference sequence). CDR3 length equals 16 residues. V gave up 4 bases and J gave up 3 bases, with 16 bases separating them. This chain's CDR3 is CASSLQGMWDTGELFF. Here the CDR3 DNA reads TGTGCCAGCAGCCTGCAGGGGATGTGGGACACCGGGGAGCTGTTTTTT.